This passage covers 5 T cell receptor beta chains from one sample sequenced in a study of blood T cell repertoires in COVID-19 (dated by TCRdb to the early 2020s). The library was prepared using the immunoSEQ multiplex PCR assay. The table was pulled from immuneACCESS by TCRdb, which kept in-frame rearrangements only. Such tables lose some clones; where checked, under half of the loss comes from unresolved V genes, and the rest has no known cause. The table for this sample lists over 150,000 clones; about 85% of them were counted only once. In total, the top ten clones hold 6.2% of the sample. Sequencing was carried out using PBMCs or T cells enriched from blood (not recorded which). The receptor source for this set is a man in his forties who had recovered from COVID-19.

V is TRBV28 and J is TRBJ2-1, with TRBD2 identical over 10 bases. The V gene's germline CDR1 is MDHEN and CDR2 SYDVKM. The junction had 5 bases not matched to a gene; V was cut back by 7 bases and J by 5 bases. CDR3 length: 14 residues. CDR3 in DNA: TGTGCCAGCATGGTCAGCGGGAGGGACAATGAGCAGTTCTTC. Encoded protein: CASMVSGRDNEQFF. The whole variable domain, filled in from reference TRBV28 and TRBJ2-1, reads DVKVTQSSRYLVKRTGEKVFLECVQDMDHENMFWYRQDPGLGLRLIYFSYDVKMKEKGDIPEGYSVSREKKERFSLILESASTNQTSMYLCASMVSGRDNEQFFGPGTRLTVL.

This clone appeared a single time. The rearrangement uses TRBV29-1 and TRBJ2-2, with 7 bases aligning to TRBD1. CDR3 length: 16 residues. Germline V CDR1 and CDR2: SQVTM, ANQGSEA. The ends lost 4 bases at V and 0 bases at J; junction bases unmatched: 8. The DNA for the CDR3 is TGCAGCGTTGCAGGGGGTCTGAGGTCGAACACCGGGGAGCTGTTTTTT. It yields the protein CSVAGGLRSNTGELFF.

The J gene is TRBJ2-1, the V gene TRBV30; perhaps TRBD1 as D (6 bases). Germline V gene sequence: CDR1 GTSNPN, CDR2 SVGIG (reference sequence). Between the trimmed V and J ends, which lost 5 bases and 6 bases, there was a span of 8 bases. This CDR3 region has 11 residues. Here the CDR3 DNA reads TGTGCCTGGGAAGGGGGCAATGAGCAGTTCTTC. It translates to CAWEGGNEQFF.

This clone is a singleton in its sample. The genes are TRBV3-1 (or the pseudogene TRBV3-2) and TRBJ1-1, with D tentatively TRBD1 (5 bases). The CDR3 consists of 15 residues. Looked up from germline, CDR1 is LGHDT and CDR2 is YNNKEL (reference sequence). The germline V and J ends were trimmed by 4 bases and 1 base, with 13 bases remaining between them. DNA for the CDR3: TGTGCCAGCAGCCCCCCCCTGGGGCGGAACACTGAAGCTTTCTTT. Its protein product is CASSPPLGRNTEAFF.

The chain joins TRBV28 to TRBJ1-3; no definite D call. In germline, CDR1 is MDHEN, CDR2 SYDVKM. Trimming shortened V by 5 bases and J by 2 bases, and 7 bases separated the two germline ends. The CDR3 spans 13 residues. CDR3 coding DNA: TGTGCCAGCAGTCTACTGCCTGGAAACACCATATATTTT. It translates to CASSLLPGNTIYF.